The entry below describes one T cell receptor beta chain. V dropped 5 bases and J dropped 6 bases, with 13 bases sitting between them. From germline, CDR1 is SEHNR and CDR2 FQNEAQ (reference sequence). The CDR3 contains 13 residues. One entry per CDR3 protein results from TCRdb running MiXCR on the 5' RACE reads. The table has tens of thousands of distinct CDR3 sequences, about 22% seen once. The V gene is TRBV7-9, the J gene TRBJ1-1; D is perhaps TRBD1 (5 bases). The sequencing input was memory CD4+ T cells sorted from a lymph node. Documented subset: memory CD4+ T cells, CD4+CD45RO+CD25-. The receptor was isolated from a female donor with breast cancer. CDR3 DNA sequence: TGTGCCAGCAGCACTGTCCAGGGATCTGAAGCTTTCTTT. Its protein product is CASSTVQGSEAFF. Filled out from reference TRBV7-9 and TRBJ1-1, the complete variable domain reads DTGVSQNPRHKITKRGQNVTFRCDPISEHNRLYWYRQTLGQGPEFLTYFQNEAQLEKSRLLSDRFSAERPKGSFSTLEIQRTEQGDSAMYLCASSTVQGSEAFFGQGTRLTVV.